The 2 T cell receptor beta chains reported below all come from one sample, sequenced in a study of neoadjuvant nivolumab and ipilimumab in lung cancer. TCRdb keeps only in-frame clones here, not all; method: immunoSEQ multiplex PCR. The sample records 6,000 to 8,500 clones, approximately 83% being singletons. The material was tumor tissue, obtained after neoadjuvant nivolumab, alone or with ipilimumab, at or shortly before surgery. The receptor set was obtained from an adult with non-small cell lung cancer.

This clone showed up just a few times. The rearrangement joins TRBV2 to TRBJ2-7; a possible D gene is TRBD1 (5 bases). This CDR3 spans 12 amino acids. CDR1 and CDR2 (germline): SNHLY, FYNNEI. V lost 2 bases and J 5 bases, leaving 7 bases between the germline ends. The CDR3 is CASSELGDEQYF. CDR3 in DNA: TGTGCCAGCAGTGAACTAGGGGACGAGCAGTACTTC.

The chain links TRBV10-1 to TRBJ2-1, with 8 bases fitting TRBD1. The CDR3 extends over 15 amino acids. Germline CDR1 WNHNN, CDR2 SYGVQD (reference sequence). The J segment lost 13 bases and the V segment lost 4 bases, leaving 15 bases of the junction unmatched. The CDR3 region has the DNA TGCGCCAGCAGTGCCGGACAGGGTGGGTGGGCCCCCCAGTTCTTC. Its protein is CASSAGQGGWAPQFF.